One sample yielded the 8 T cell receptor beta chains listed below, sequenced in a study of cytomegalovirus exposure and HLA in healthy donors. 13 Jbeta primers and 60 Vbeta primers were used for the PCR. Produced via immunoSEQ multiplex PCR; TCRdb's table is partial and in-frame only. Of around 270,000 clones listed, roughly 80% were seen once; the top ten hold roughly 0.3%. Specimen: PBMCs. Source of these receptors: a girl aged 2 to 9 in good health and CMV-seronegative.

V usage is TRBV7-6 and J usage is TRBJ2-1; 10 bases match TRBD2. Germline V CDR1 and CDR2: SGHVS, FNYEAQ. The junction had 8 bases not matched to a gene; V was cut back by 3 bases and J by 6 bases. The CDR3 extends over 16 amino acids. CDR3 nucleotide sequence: TGTGCCAGCAGCTTTTGGGGGGCTAGCGGGAGCAATGAGCAGTTCTTC. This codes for CASSFWGASGSNEQFF.

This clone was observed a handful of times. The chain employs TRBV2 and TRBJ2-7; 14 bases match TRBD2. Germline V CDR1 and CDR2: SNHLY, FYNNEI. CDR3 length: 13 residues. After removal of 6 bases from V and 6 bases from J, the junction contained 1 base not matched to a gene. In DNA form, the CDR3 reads TGTGCCAGCAGGGGACTAGCGGGAGTCGAGCAGTACTTC. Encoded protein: CASRGLAGVEQYF.

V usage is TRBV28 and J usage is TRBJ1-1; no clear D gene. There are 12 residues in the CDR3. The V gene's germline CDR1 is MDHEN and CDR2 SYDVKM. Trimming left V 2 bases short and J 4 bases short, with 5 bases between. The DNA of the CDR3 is TGTGCCAGCAGTTTAAGTAGCACTGAAGCTTTCTTT. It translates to CASSLSSTEAFF.

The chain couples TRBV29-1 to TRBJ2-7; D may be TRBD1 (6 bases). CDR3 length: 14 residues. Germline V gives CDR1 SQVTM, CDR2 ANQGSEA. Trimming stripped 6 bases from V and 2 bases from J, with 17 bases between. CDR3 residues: CSVTTGTITYEQYF. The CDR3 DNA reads TGCAGCGTCACTACAGGGACAATTACCTACGAGCAGTACTTC.

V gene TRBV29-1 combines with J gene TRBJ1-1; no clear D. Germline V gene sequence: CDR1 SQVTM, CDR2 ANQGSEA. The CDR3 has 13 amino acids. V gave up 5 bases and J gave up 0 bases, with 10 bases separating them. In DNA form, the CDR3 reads TGCAGCGTTCCGACAACATTGAACACTGAAGCTTTCTTT. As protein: CSVPTTLNTEAFF.

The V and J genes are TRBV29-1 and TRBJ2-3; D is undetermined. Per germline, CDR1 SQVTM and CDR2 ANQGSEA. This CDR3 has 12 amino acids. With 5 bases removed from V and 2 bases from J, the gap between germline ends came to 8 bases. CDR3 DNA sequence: TGCAGCGTTCTTAGAATCACAGATACGCAGTATTTT. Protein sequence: CSVLRITDTQYF.

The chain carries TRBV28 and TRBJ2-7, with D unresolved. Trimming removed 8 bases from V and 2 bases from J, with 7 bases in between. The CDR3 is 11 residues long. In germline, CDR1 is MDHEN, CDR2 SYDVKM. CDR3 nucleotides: TGTGCCAGCCTAATGACCTACGAGCAGTACTTC. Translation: CASLMTYEQYF.

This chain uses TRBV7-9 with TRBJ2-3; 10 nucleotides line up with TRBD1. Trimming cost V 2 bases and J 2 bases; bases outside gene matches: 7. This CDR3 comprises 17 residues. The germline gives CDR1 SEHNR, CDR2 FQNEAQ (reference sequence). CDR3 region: CASSLWGQGRNTDTQYF. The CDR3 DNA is TGTGCCAGCAGCTTATGGGGACAGGGGCGAAACACAGATACGCAGTATTTT.